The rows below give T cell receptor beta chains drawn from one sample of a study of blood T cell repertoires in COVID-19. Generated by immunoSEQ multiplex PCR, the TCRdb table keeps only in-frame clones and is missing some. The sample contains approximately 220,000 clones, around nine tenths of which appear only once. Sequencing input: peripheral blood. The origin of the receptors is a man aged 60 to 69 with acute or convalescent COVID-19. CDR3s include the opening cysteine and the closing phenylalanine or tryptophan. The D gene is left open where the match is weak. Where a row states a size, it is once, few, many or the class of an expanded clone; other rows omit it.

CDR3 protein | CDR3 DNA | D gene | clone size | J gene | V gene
CASSPGQGYNSPLHF | TGTGCCAGCAGTCCGGGACAGGGGTATAATTCACCCCTCCACTTT | TRBD1 | . | TRBJ1-6 | TRBV28
CASSQQYRSTEAFF | TGTGCCAGCAGCCAACAATACAGGAGCACTGAAGCTTTCTTT | . | . | TRBJ1-1 | TRBV3-1/TRBV3-2
CASSKPGQGAFRPYF | TGTGCCAGCAGTAAACCGGGACAGGGGGCGTTCCGTCCGTATTTT | TRBD1 | . | TRBJ2-3 | TRBV27
CASSYLVSSGYGYTF | TGTGCCAGCAGTTACCTGGTCTCCTCGGGCTATGGCTACACCTTC | . | . | TRBJ1-2 | TRBV6-6
CAISGNTDTQYF | TGTGCCATCAGCGGGAACACAGATACGCAGTATTTT | . | . | TRBJ2-3 | TRBV10-3
CASSYRLAGQETQYF | TGTGCCAGCAGCTACCGACTAGCGGGGCAAGAGACCCAGTACTTC | TRBD2 | . | TRBJ2-5 | TRBV3-1/TRBV3-2
CATGRIGELFF | TGTGCCACCGGGAGGATCGGGGAGCTGTTTTTT | . | . | TRBJ2-2 | TRBV24-1
CASSFGTQYF | TGTGCCAGCAGTTTCGGTACGCAGTATTTT | . | once | TRBJ2-3 | TRBV12-3/TRBV12-4
CASSNRDTEAFF | TGTGCCAGTAGTAACAGGGACACTGAAGCTTTCTTT | . | . | TRBJ1-1 | TRBV19
CAWSVGQGYGYTF | TGTGCCTGGAGTGTCGGGCAGGGGTATGGCTACACCTTC | . | . | TRBJ1-2 | TRBV30
CASSPGQGRARSPLHF | TGTGCCAGCAGCCCAGGACAGGGGAGGGCGCGATCACCCCTCCACTTT | TRBD1 | . | TRBJ1-6 | TRBV7-8
CASHAQGVQHF | TGTGCCAGCCACGCTCAGGGGGTACAGCATTTT | TRBD1 | few | TRBJ1-5 | TRBV6-5
CASSYSGRVVTDTQYF | TGTGCCAGCAGTTATAGTGGTCGGGTGGTGACAGATACGCAGTATTTT | . | . | TRBJ2-3 | TRBV6-6
CASSADSPGGPQHF | TGTGCCAGCAGCGCCGACAGCCCCGGGGGGCCCCAGCATTTT | . | . | TRBJ1-5 | TRBV7-2
CASSLRDRGSGTEAFF | TGTGCCAGCAGCCTGCGGGACAGGGGGAGCGGCACTGAAGCTTTCTTT | TRBD1 | once | TRBJ1-1 | TRBV7-3
CASSPLGRGTSEAFF | TGTGCCAGCTCACCACTGGGCAGGGGTACCTCTGAAGCTTTCTTT | . | . | TRBJ1-1 | TRBV18
CASLPRGTVSNQPQHF | TGTGCCAGCCTACCCAGGGGGACGGTCAGCAATCAGCCCCAGCATTTT | TRBD1 | . | TRBJ1-5 | TRBV27
CASSEMTGLEQYF | TGTGCCAGCAGTGAAATGACAGGCCTCGAGCAGTACTTC | . | . | TRBJ2-7 | TRBV2
CASSPAANGNYGYTF | TGTGCCAGCTCACCAGCGGCGAACGGGAACTATGGCTACACCTTC | . | . | TRBJ1-2 | TRBV18
CASSYGGGSYEQYF | TGTGCCAGCAGTTATGGTGGCGGCTCCTACGAGCAGTACTTC | . | . | TRBJ2-7 | TRBV6-2/TRBV6-3
CASSSAGAVSTDTQYF | TGTGCCAGCAGCTCCGCGGGGGCGGTCAGCACAGATACGCAGTATTTT | . | once | TRBJ2-3 | TRBV11-2
CASSETGSGGYTF | TGTGCCAGCAGCGAGACAGGGTCCGGTGGCTACACCTTC | TRBD1 | . | TRBJ1-2 | TRBV7-9
CASSLSHNRGRRETQYF | TGTGCCAGCAGTTTATCGCATAACAGGGGGCGCAGAGAGACCCAGTACTTC | TRBD1 | . | TRBJ2-5 | TRBV27
CATSSGGETQYF | TGTGCCACCTCTAGCGGGGGTGAGACCCAGTACTTC | TRBD2 | . | TRBJ2-5 | TRBV6-5
CASSASGGGTDTQYF | TGCGCCAGCAGCGCCTCAGGGGGAGGCACAGATACGCAGTATTTT | TRBD1 | . | TRBJ2-3 | TRBV5-1
CASSIGATDQYF | TGTGCCAGTAGTATAGGTGCAACAGACCAGTACTTC | . | . | TRBJ2-7 | TRBV19
CASSRERAGSGEAFF | TGTGCCAGCAGCCGAGAGCGGGCCGGGAGTGGGGAAGCTTTCTTT | . | . | TRBJ1-1 | TRBV3-1/TRBV3-2
CASSNRGRETQYF | TGTGCCAGTAGTAACAGGGGGCGAGAGACCCAGTACTTC | TRBD1 | . | TRBJ2-5 | TRBV19
CASSSGTGEQSPLHF | TGTGCCAGCAGTTCCGGGACAGGGGAACAATCACCCCTCCACTTT | TRBD1 | . | TRBJ1-6 | TRBV6-5
CASITLAGDGEQFF | TGTGCCAGCATCACCCTAGCGGGGGACGGTGAGCAGTTCTTC | TRBD2 | . | TRBJ2-1 | TRBV6-5
CASSQTGGGQPQHF | TGTGCCAGCAGCCAGACAGGGGGAGGCCAGCCCCAGCATTTT | TRBD1 | once | TRBJ1-5 | TRBV28
CASSQDRTQGEAFF | TGTGCCAGTAGCCAGGACAGGACTCAGGGTGAAGCTTTCTTT | TRBD1 | . | TRBJ1-1 | TRBV19
CASTPRTSGGAGEQFF | TGTGCCAGTACCCCTCGGACTAGCGGGGGGGCAGGCGAGCAGTTCTTC | TRBD2 | once | TRBJ2-1 | TRBV19
CASSFGGRTGELFF | TGCGCCAGCAGCTTCGGGGGACGCACCGGGGAGCTGTTTTTT | . | few | TRBJ2-2 | TRBV5-1
CASSHYRGLNTEAFF | TGTGCCAGCAGTCACTACAGGGGGCTGAACACTGAAGCTTTCTTT | TRBD1 | . | TRBJ1-1 | TRBV5-4
CSVEGQYEQYF | TGCAGCGTTGAAGGTCAGTACGAGCAGTACTTC | . | . | TRBJ2-7 | TRBV29-1
CASRGAGVSTDTQYF | TGTGCCAGCAGGGGCGCGGGGGTAAGCACAGATACGCAGTATTTT | TRBD2 | . | TRBJ2-3 | TRBV11-2
CASTPPGGSEKLFF | TGTGCCAGCACCCCGCCAGGGGGCAGCGAAAAACTGTTTTTT | TRBD1 | . | TRBJ1-4 | TRBV6-5
CASSPGSTGSDEKLFF | TGTGCCAGCAGCCCTGGATCGACAGGAAGTGATGAAAAACTGTTTTTT | . | . | TRBJ1-4 | TRBV7-2
CASSNWLVASGGADTQYF | TGTGCCAGCAGCAATTGGCTTGTGGCTAGCGGGGGGGCAGATACGCAGTATTTT | . | . | TRBJ2-3 | TRBV21-1
CASSRADRGRDTQYF | TGTGCCAGCAGCCGGGCCGACAGGGGGCGAGATACGCAGTATTTT | TRBD1 | few | TRBJ2-3 | TRBV7-9
CASSLLPGTGDEQYF | TGTGCCAGCTCCCTATTACCCGGGACAGGGGACGAGCAGTACTTC | TRBD1 | . | TRBJ2-7 | TRBV18
CASSRTLNSNQPQHF | TGTGCCAGCAGTAGGACTCTAAATAGCAATCAGCCCCAGCATTTT | . | . | TRBJ1-5 | TRBV27
CASSPGGTNTGELFF | TGCGCCAGCAGTCCAGGGGGCACGAACACCGGGGAGCTGTTTTTT | TRBD1 | . | TRBJ2-2 | TRBV5-1
CASSLSLGQADNSPLHF | TGTGCCAGCAGTCTCTCTTTGGGACAGGCAGATAATTCACCCCTCCACTTT | TRBD1 | . | TRBJ1-6 | TRBV6-2/TRBV6-3
CASSPTDRVRDEKLFF | TGTGCCAGCAGTCCCACGGACAGGGTCAGGGATGAAAAACTGTTTTTT | TRBD1 | . | TRBJ1-4 | TRBV28
CASSATGQGRGYTF | TGTGCCAGCAGCGCCACCGGACAGGGGCGAGGCTACACCTTC | TRBD1 | . | TRBJ1-2 | TRBV4-2
CASSLPVAGAGQIQETQYF | TGCGCCAGCAGCCTGCCTGTAGCGGGGGCTGGGCAAATCCAAGAGACCCAGTACTTC | TRBD2 | . | TRBJ2-5 | TRBV10-2
CASGRKESGTQYF | TGTGCCAGTGGGAGAAAGGAGTCGGGGACCCAGTACTTC | . | . | TRBJ2-5 | TRBV19
CASSQATEYGYTF | TGTGCCAGCAGCCAAGCAACAGAGTATGGCTACACCTTC | . | . | TRBJ1-2 | TRBV4-2
CASSLAGREQYF | TGTGCCAGCAGTTTAGCCGGTCGCGAGCAGTACTTC | . | once | TRBJ2-7 | TRBV27
CASSQLPSGSYEQYF | TGCGCCAGCAGCCAATTACCTAGCGGGTCATACGAGCAGTACTTC | TRBD2 | few | TRBJ2-7 | TRBV4-1
CASSLTYNYGYTF | TGTGCCAGCAGTCTGACATACAACTATGGCTACACCTTC | . | . | TRBJ1-2 | TRBV12-3/TRBV12-4